This T cell receptor (beta chain) was observed in a study of blood T cells in healthy people across ages. This clonotype has a count of ten or more. Its matching antigen is unknown. The trim removed 8 bases at V and 5 bases at J, leaving 6 bases unmatched. The CDR3 is 13 amino acids. Germline CDR1 SGDLS, CDR2 YYNGEE. Using a J-beta primer mix together with a sample-barcoded 5' primer, a second PCR was run for roughly 7 to 11 cycles. Each single sample gave us at least 3 million CDR3-containing paired-end reads. TCRdb re-called the 5' RACE reads through MiXCR, storing one row per CDR3 protein. The profile shows approximately 350,000 distinct CDR3 sequences, roughly half of them singletons. Findings and caveats of the study: The long-lived group displayed more naive CD4+ cells, plus higher diversity, than the aged donors did. With unsorted PBMCs, a conclusive comparison of naive versus antigen-experienced cells was not possible.

This chain links TRBV9 with TRBJ1-4; 7 nucleotides line up with TRBD1. The source of this sequence is a man aged 60 to 75 in good health. The sample was blood. The CDR3 loop is CASQGEVNEKLFF. The CDR3 nucleotides read TGTGCCAGTCAGGGGGAGGTCAATGAAAAACTGTTTTTT. The full variable domain, with the rest looked up from reference TRBV9 and TRBJ1-4, is DSGVTQTPKHLITATGQRVTLRCSPRSGDLSVYWYQQSLDQGLQFLIQYYNGEERAKGNILERFSAQQFPDLHSELNLSSLELGDSALYFCASQGEVNEKLFFGSGTQLSVL.